This T cell receptor beta chain appears in the sequencing data of a study of blood T cell repertoires in COVID-19. Study information: Acute-phase and convalescent COVID-19 samples originated in the United States, Italy and Spain. Sources were T cells, B-cell-depleted T cells, or PBMCs; the material itself was cDNA or gDNA.

The authors' processing: Cell counts per sample came from amplifying reference gene primers. Generated by immunoSEQ multiplex PCR, the TCRdb table keeps only in-frame clones and is missing some. That table furnishes V, J and clone size, whereas the DNA furnished D and trimming. The sample includes some 96,000 clones, just over 85% of them seen just once. Germline V gene lookup returns CDR1 LGHNA and CDR2 YSLEER. The CDR3 has 17 amino acids. Deletions cut 1 base from V and 0 bases from J, with 10 bases between. The chain has TRBV4-3 and TRBJ2-6; D remains unclear. The receptor's source is a human donor in a cohort sampled during active COVID-19. The sample was peripheral blood. CDR3 DNA: TGCGCCAGCAGCCAAGTGGGTTCTAGCTCTGGGGCCAACGTCCTGACTTTC. Protein: CASSQVGSSSGANVLTF.